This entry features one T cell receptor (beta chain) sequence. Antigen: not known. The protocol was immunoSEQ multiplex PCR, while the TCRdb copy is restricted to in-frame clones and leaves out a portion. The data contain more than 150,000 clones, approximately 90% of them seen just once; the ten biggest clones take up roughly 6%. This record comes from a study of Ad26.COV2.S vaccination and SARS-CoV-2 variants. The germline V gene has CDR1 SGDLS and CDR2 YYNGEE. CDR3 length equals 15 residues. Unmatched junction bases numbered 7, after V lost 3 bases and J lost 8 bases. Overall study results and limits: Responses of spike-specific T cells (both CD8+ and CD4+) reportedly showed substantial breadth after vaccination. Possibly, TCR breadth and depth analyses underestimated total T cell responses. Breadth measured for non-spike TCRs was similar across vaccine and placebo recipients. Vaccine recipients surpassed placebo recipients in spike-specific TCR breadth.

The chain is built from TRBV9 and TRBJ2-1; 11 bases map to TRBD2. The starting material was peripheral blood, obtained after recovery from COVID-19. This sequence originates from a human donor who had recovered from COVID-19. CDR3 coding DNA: TGTGCCAGCAGCGGCGCTAGCGGGAGGTGGGATGAGCAGTTCTTC. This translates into CASSGASGRWDEQFF.